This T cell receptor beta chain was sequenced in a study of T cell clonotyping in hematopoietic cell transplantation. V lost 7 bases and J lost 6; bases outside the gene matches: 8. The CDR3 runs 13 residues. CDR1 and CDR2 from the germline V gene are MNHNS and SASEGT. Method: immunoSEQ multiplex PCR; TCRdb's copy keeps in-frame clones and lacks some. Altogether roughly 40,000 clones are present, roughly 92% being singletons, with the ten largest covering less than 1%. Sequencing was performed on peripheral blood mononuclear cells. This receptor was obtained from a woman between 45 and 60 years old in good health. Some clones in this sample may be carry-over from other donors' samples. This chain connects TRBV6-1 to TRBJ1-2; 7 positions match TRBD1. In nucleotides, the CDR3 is TGTGCCAGCATGAGACAGGGATTCGATGGCTACACCTTC. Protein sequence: CASMRQGFDGYTF.